Shown below are 8 T cell receptor beta chains from a single sample sequenced in a study of shared clonotypes between healthy human individuals. Naive CD8 cells were CD45RO-negative, positively selected for CCR7, excluding terminally differentiated effector memory CD45RA+ cells. Only in-frame clones appear in the TCRdb table, and some are missing; sequencing was by immunoSEQ multiplex PCR. The sample lists millions of clones, about 95% seen once, with 0.9% to 1.4% in the top ten. The sequenced sample consisted of naive CD8+ T cells sorted from blood. These receptors were collected from a man aged 18 to 30 in good health.

The J gene is TRBJ1-2, the V gene TRBV4-1; D uncertain. The CDR3 length is 15 residues. V dropped 1 base and J dropped 2 bases, with 11 bases sitting between them. Germline V CDR1 and CDR2: MGHRA, YSYEKL. As DNA, the CDR3 is TGCGCCAGCAGCCAAGGGTCCGAAGTGAACTATGGCTACACCTTC. This codes for CASSQGSEVNYGYTF.

The rearrangement links TRBV7-9 to TRBJ2-5; 12 bases agree with TRBD2. The trim removed 5 bases at V and 2 bases at J, leaving 12 bases unmatched. This CDR3 region has 18 residues. Germline CDR1 and CDR2: SEHNR and FQNEAQ (reference sequence). The CDR3 bases are TGTGCCAGCAGCCCCCCCTTCGGACTAGCGGGGAATCAAGAGACCCAGTACTTC. It yields the protein CASSPPFGLAGNQETQYF.

This clone has just one count. The chain links TRBV7-2 to TRBJ2-7; no definite D call. Looked up from germline, CDR1 is SGHTA and CDR2 is FQGNSA. The V gene lost 1 base and the J gene lost 4 bases, with 8 bases spanning the gap. The CDR3 totals 13 residues. CDR3 protein: CASSLGTPYEQYF. CDR3 nucleotides: TGTGCCAGCAGCTTAGGTACTCCTTACGAGCAGTACTTC.

V is TRBV7-9 and J is TRBJ2-1; 11 bases align to TRBD2. Trimming at V came to 5 bases and at J to 5 bases, leaving 11 bases not matched to a gene. The CDR3 has 17 residues. The V gene's germline CDR1 is SEHNR and CDR2 FQNEAQ (reference sequence). The CDR3 protein is CASSPIPGTSGDNEQFF. The CDR3 coding sequence is TGTGCCAGCAGCCCGATCCCAGGGACTAGCGGCGACAATGAGCAGTTCTTC. Full variable domain (rest looked up from reference TRBV7-9 and TRBJ2-1): DTGVSQNPRHKITKRGQNVTFRCDPISEHNRLYWYRQTLGQGPEFLTYFQNEAQLEKSRLLSDRFSAERPKGSFSTLEIQRTEQGDSAMYLCASSPIPGTSGDNEQFFGPGTRLTVL.

The gene calls are TRBV27 and TRBJ2-5; possible D gene TRBD2, 5 bases. CDR3 size: 16 residues. Germline V gene lookup returns CDR1 MNHEY and CDR2 SMNVEV (reference sequence). The germline V and J ends were trimmed by 2 bases and 5 bases, with 18 bases remaining between them. The chain's CDR3 is CASSLSQRVRWETQYF. The CDR3 coding sequence is TGTGCCAGCAGTTTAAGCCAGAGGGTTCGTTGGGAGACCCAGTACTTC.

The gene calls are TRBV2 and TRBJ1-2; D is uncertain. The CDR3 contains 13 residues. Trimming removed 1 base at V and 4 bases at J, with 7 bases between. CDR1 and CDR2 from the germline V gene are SNHLY and FYNNEI. The CDR3 here is CASSEVNSYGYTF. The CDR3 DNA is TGTGCCAGCAGTGAAGTAAACAGCTATGGCTACACCTTC.

The chain links TRBV14 to TRBJ1-6; TRBD1 might be the D (5 bases). V lost 1 base and J 7 bases, leaving 11 bases between the germline ends. The germline V gene has CDR1 SGHDN and CDR2 FVKESK. The CDR3 loop spans 15 amino acids. The CDR3 is CASSQVAGLNSPLHF. The CDR3 region has the DNA TGTGCCAGCAGCCAAGTTGCAGGGTTGAATTCACCCCTCCACTTT.

The chain combines TRBV27 with TRBJ2-7; a weak D match, TRBD2 (6 bases). This CDR3 is built from 16 residues. CDR1 is MNHEY and CDR2 is SMNVEV in the germline V gene (reference sequence). V lost 3 bases and J 6 bases, leaving 21 bases between the germline ends. This CDR3 is CASSFRDLRGLGEQYF. The CDR3 nucleotides are TGTGCCAGCAGTTTCAGGGATTTAAGGGGACTGGGCGAGCAGTACTTC.